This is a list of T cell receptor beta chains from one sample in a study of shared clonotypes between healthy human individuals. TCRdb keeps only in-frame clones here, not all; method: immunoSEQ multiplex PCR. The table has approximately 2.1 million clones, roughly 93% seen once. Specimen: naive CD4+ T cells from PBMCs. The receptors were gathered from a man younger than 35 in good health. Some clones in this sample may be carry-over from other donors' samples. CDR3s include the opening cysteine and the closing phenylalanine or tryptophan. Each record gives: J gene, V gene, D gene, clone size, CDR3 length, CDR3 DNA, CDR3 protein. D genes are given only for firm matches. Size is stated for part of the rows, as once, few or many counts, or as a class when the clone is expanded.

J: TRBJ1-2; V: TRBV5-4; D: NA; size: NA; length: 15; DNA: TGTGCCAGCAGCCCAGGGTGGGGCGCGACCTATGGCTACACCTTC; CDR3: CASSPGWGATYGYTF
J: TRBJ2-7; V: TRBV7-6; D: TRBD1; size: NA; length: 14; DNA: TGTGCCAGCAGCAAATCCACAGGGGGCTACGAGCAGTACTTC; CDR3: CASSKSTGGYEQYF
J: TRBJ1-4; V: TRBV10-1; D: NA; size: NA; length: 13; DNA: TGCGCCAGCAGTGAGTCGGGCCGGGAAAAACTGTTTTTT; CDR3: CASSESGREKLFF
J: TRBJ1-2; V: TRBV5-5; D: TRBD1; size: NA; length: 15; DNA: TGTGCCAGCAGCGACCGGGACAGGGCTAACTATGGCTACACCTTC; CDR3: CASSDRDRANYGYTF
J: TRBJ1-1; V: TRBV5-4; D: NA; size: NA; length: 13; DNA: TGTGCCAGCAGCTTGCGGGGAGGGACTGAAGCTTTCTTT; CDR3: CASSLRGGTEAFF
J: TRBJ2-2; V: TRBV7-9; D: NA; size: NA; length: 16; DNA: TGTGCCAGCTACCCTGGGGCCGGGACGAACACCGGGGAGCTGTTTTTT; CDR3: CASYPGAGTNTGELFF
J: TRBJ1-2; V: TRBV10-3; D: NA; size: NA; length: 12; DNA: TGTGCCATCAGTGGACAGCTCTATGGCTACACCTTC; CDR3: CAISGQLYGYTF
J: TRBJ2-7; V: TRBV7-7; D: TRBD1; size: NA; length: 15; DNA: TGTGCCAGCAGCTTGGGTTTGGAACCGGGACAGGAAAAGTACTTC; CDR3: CASSLGLEPGQEKYF
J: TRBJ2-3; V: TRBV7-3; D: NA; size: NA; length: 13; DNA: TGTGCCAGCAGCAAAGGGTTAGCAGATACGCAGTATTTT; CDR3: CASSKGLADTQYF
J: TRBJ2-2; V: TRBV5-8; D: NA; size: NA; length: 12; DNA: TGTGCCAGCAGCTTCTTGCCCGGGGAGCTGTTTTTT; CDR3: CASSFLPGELFF
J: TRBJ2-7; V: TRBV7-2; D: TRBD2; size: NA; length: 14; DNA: TGTGCCAGCAGCCAAGCGGGATCCCCCTACGAGCAGTACTTC; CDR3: CASSQAGSPYEQYF
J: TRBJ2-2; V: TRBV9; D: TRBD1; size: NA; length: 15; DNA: TGTGCCAGCAGCCCGGACAGGGTCGGGGCCGGGGAGCTGTTTTTT; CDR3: CASSPDRVGAGELFF
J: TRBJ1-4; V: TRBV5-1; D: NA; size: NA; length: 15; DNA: TGCGCCAGCAGCTCCGGGGGCACGGCTAATGAAAAACTGTTTTTT; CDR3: CASSSGGTANEKLFF
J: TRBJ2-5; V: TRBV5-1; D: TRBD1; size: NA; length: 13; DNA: TGCGCCAGCAGCAAGACAGGGGAAGAGACCCAGTACTTC; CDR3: CASSKTGEETQYF
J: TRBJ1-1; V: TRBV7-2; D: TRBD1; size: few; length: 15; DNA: TGTGCCAGCAGCGGGCAGACAGGGGTTGGATCTGAAGCTTTCTTT; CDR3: CASSGQTGVGSEAFF
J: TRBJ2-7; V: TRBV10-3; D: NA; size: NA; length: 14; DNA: TGTGCCATCAGTGAGACTAGCACACCCTACGAGCAGTACTTC; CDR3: CAISETSTPYEQYF
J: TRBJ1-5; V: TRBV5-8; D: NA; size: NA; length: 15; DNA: TGTGCCAGCAGCTCGGGCCTATATAGCAATCAGCCCCAGCATTTT; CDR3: CASSSGLYSNQPQHF
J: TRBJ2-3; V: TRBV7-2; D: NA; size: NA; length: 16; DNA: TGTGCCAGCAGTTCGAAACAGGGCGGACTCACGGATACGCAGTATTTT; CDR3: CASSSKQGGLTDTQYF
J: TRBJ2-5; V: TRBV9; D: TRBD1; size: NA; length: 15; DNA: TGTGCCAGCAGCGAGCGGACAGGGGGCACAGAGACCCAGTACTTC; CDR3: CASSERTGGTETQYF
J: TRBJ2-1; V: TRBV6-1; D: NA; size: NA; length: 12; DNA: TGTGCCAGCAGTGAAGCGGGGCCTGAGCAGTTCTTC; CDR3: CASSEAGPEQFF
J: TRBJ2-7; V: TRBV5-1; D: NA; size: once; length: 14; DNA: TGCGCCAGCAGCTTGGAGTCGGAGTCCTACGAGCAGTACTTC; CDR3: CASSLESESYEQYF
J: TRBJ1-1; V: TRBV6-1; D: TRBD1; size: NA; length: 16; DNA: TGTGCCAGCAGCGAACTGGGCAGGGGGCAGGGCACTGAAGCTTTCTTT; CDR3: CASSELGRGQGTEAFF
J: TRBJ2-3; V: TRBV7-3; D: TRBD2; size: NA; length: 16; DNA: TGTGCCAGCTCACTAGCGGGAGGTCCTAGCACAGATACGCAGTATTTT; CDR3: CASSLAGGPSTDTQYF
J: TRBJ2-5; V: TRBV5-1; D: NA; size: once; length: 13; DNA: TGCGCCAGCAGCTTAGAATTACAAGAGACCCAGTACTTC; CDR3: CASSLELQETQYF
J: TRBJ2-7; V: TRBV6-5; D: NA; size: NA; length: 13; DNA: TGTGCCAGCAGCCCCGGCAGGGCCTACGAGCAGTACTTC; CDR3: CASSPGRAYEQYF
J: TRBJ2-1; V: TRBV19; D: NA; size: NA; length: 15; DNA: TGTGCCAGTAGACTAGCCCTAAGCTCCTACAATGAGCAGTTCTTC; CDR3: CASRLALSSYNEQFF
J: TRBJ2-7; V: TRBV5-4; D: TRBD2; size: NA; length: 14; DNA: TGTGCCAGCAGCAATAGCGGGAAGCTCTCCGAGCAGTACTTC; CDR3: CASSNSGKLSEQYF
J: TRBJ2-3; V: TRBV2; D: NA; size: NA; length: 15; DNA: TGTGCCAGCAGTGAAGGCAGGGGGGTCACAGATACGCAGTATTTT; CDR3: CASSEGRGVTDTQYF
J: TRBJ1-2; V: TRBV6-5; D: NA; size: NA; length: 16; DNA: TGTGCCAGCAGTTACTCGACGAGCGGGGGGGGAGAGGGCTACACCTTC; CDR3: CASSYSTSGGGEGYTF
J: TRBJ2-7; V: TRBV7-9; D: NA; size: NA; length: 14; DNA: TGTGCCAGCAACAAGGGGGGTCCTACGAGCGAGCAGTACTTC; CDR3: CASNKGGPTSEQYF
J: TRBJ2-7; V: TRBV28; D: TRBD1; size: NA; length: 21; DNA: TGTGCCAGCACTCTTCCTGTGACCGGGACAGCACTTTACCCTACTTCCTACGAGCAGTACTTC; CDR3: CASTLPVTGTALYPTSYEQYF
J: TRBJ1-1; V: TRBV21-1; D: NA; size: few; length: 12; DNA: TGTGCCAGCAGCAAGGGTTATATTGAAGCTTTCTTT; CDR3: CASSKGYIEAFF
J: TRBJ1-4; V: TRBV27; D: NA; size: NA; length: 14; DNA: TGTGCCAGCAGACCCTCGGGGGGGTTGGGCAAACTGTTTTTT; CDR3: CASRPSGGLGKLFF
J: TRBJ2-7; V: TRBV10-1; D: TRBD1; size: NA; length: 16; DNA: TGCGCCAGCAGTGAGTCGCCAGGGGGCCGAGCCTACGAGCAGTACTTC; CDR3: CASSESPGGRAYEQYF
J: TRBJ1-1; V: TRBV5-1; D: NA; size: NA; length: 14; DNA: TGCGCCAGCAGCTCCACAGGATCGAACACTGAAGCTTTCTTT; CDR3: CASSSTGSNTEAFF
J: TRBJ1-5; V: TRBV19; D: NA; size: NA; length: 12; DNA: TGTGCCAGTAGTATGCATAATCAGCCCCAGCATTTT; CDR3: CASSMHNQPQHF
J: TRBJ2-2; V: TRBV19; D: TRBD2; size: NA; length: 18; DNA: TGTGCCAGTAGAGGTCCGCTAGCGGGAGTTCAGCACACCGGGGAGCTGTTTTTT; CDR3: CASRGPLAGVQHTGELFF